The 24 T cell receptor beta chains listed next were all sequenced from one sample in a study of cytomegalovirus exposure and HLA in healthy donors. PCR employed 60 Vbeta and 13 Jbeta primers. TCRdb keeps only in-frame clones here, not all; method: immunoSEQ multiplex PCR. The profile shows 210,000 or so clones, more than 75% of them singletons. Sequencing was performed on PBMCs. All receptors derive from a human donor in good health.

This clone was seen just once. The chain combines TRBV20-1 with TRBJ2-1; no reliable D call. The V end was cut by 6 bases, the J end by 7 bases, with 10 bases between. Germline V gene sequence: CDR1 DFQATT, CDR2 SNEGSKA (reference sequence). The CDR3 sequence is 11 residues long. This CDR3 is CSATPRNEQFF. The CDR3, as DNA: TGCAGTGCCACACCACGAAATGAGCAGTTCTTC.

This chain joins TRBV5-1 and TRBJ2-5, with D possibly matching TRBD1 (5 bases). Trimming left V 0 bases short and J 1 base short, with 10 bases between. Germline CDR1 reads SGHRS; CDR2 reads YFSETQ. The CDR3 length is 15 residues. The CDR3 reads CASSLEGPVQETQYF. CDR3 nucleotide sequence: TGCGCCAGCAGCTTGGAGGGGCCGGTCCAAGAGACCCAGTACTTC.

V gene TRBV19 combines with J gene TRBJ2-6; TRBD1 is a possible D gene (5 bases). This CDR3 is 15 amino acids long. The germline CDR1 and CDR2 sequences are LNHDA and SQIVND (reference sequence). Trimming shortened V by 7 bases and J by 1 base, and 11 bases separated the two germline ends. As DNA, the CDR3 is TGTGCCAGTACAGACAGAGCGTCTGGGGCCAACGTCCTGACTTTC. It codes for CASTDRASGANVLTF.

This chain joins TRBV21-1 and TRBJ1-2. TRBV21-1 is designated a pseudogene. This CDR3 spans 13 amino acids. DNA of the CDR3: TGTGCCAGCAGCTCTCCCGGGACTCGGGGCTACACCTTC. Amino acid sequence: CASSSPGTRGYTF.

V and J are TRBV19 and TRBJ2-1; maybe TRBD1 (7 bases). Per the germline V gene, CDR1 is LNHDA and CDR2 is SQIVND (reference sequence). This CDR3 has 14 residues. The V end lost 5 bases, the J end lost 2 bases, and 10 bases lay between the germline ends. The CDR3, as DNA: TGTGCCAGTAGTCCAGGGGGGCCCTACAATGAGCAGTTCTTC. Protein product: CASSPGGPYNEQFF.

The genes are TRBV13 and TRBJ2-2; 8 positions match TRBD1. Unmatched junction bases numbered 8, after V lost 4 bases and J lost 4 bases. Looked up from germline, CDR1 is PRHDT and CDR2 is FYEKMQ (reference sequence). This CDR3 has 16 amino acids. The CDR3 region is CASSSDRASSTGELFF. The DNA of the CDR3 is TGTGCCAGCAGCTCGGACAGGGCGTCGAGCACCGGGGAGCTGTTTTTT.

This clone is a singleton in its sample. The chain uses TRBV2 and TRBJ2-5, with 8 positions matching TRBD1. The J segment lost 4 bases and the V segment lost 6 bases, leaving 7 bases of the junction unmatched. Germline V gene sequence: CDR1 SNHLY, CDR2 FYNNEI. CDR3 size: 14 residues. The CDR3 DNA reads TGTGCCAGCAGGGCCAGGGGGCGGATAGAGACCCAGTACTTC. This sequence encodes CASRARGRIETQYF.

V gene TRBV15 combines with J gene TRBJ2-7, with 7 bases that match TRBD2. The CDR3 is 14 residues long. Germline V gene lookup returns CDR1 LNHNV and CDR2 YYDKDF (reference sequence). Unmatched junction bases numbered 2, after V lost 0 bases and J lost 3 bases. CDR3 residues: CATSRELALYEQYF. The CDR3 nucleotides are TGTGCCACCAGCAGAGAACTAGCGCTCTACGAGCAGTACTTC.

The chain couples TRBV4-2 to TRBJ2-1; possibly TRBD2 for D (6 bases). This CDR3 has 14 amino acids. CDR1 and CDR2 (germline): LGHNA, YNFKEQ. Trimming took 1 base from V and 5 from J, leaving 9 bases between them. Here the CDR3 DNA reads TGTGCCAGCAGCCAAGCGGGAGTGGACAATGAGCAGTTCTTC. It is translated as CASSQAGVDNEQFF.

This chain links TRBV6-5 with TRBJ1-3; D not resolved. V was shortened by 2 bases and J by 2 bases, with 10 bases between the two germline ends. The germline CDR1 and CDR2 sequences are MNHEY and SVGAGI. The CDR3 sequence is 15 residues long. CDR3 sequence: CASSYQVGAGNTIYF. CDR3 coding DNA: TGTGCCAGCAGTTACCAAGTCGGGGCTGGAAACACCATATATTTT.

V is TRBV27 and J is TRBJ1-2; D possibly corresponds to TRBD1 (6 bases). V was trimmed by 0 bases and J by 5 bases, leaving 13 bases between them. Germline V lookup: CDR1 MNHEY, CDR2 SMNVEV (reference sequence). CDR3 size: 15 residues. The CDR3 loop reads CASSLSAYRAYGYTF. The DNA for the CDR3 is TGTGCCAGCAGTTTATCCGCCTACAGGGCTTATGGCTACACCTTC.

This clone appeared a single time. V usage is TRBV12-5 and J usage is TRBJ2-1; TRBD2 aligns across 7 bases. The V gene's germline CDR1 is LGHNT and CDR2 FRNRAP. V was clipped by 2 bases and J by 9 bases; unmatched bases: 10. The CDR3 loop spans 15 amino acids. In DNA, the CDR3 is TGTGCTAGTGGTTTGAGTGGGTACCGGGGGGTTGAGCAGTTCTTC. Protein product: CASGLSGYRGVEQFF.

The chain employs TRBV6-5 and TRBJ1-2; no definite D call. V lost 6 bases to trimming and J lost 2 bases, with 13 bases between them. Germline V lookup: CDR1 MNHEY, CDR2 SVGAGI. The CDR3 loop spans 14 amino acids. CDR3 protein: CASRNQARNYGYTF. The CDR3 region has the DNA TGTGCCAGCAGAAACCAGGCAAGAAACTATGGCTACACCTTC.

V is TRBV28 and J is TRBJ2-2; the match to TRBD2 covers 9 bases. Trimming removed 0 bases from V and 1 base from J; junction bases left unmatched: 3. The length of the CDR3 is 17 residues. Germline V gene sequence: CDR1 MDHEN, CDR2 SYDVKM. CDR3 bases: TGTGCCAGCAGTTTATGGGGACTAGCAGAGAACACCGGGGAGCTGTTTTTT. Translation: CASSLWGLAENTGELFF. Combining the CDR3 with reference TRBV28 and TRBJ2-2 gives the whole variable domain DVKVTQSSRYLVKRTGEKVFLECVQDMDHENMFWYRQDPGLGLRLIYFSYDVKMKEKGDIPEGYSVSREKKERFSLILESASTNQTSMYLCASSLWGLAENTGELFFGEGSRLTVL.

The V gene is TRBV30, the J gene TRBJ1-2, with 8 bases aligning to TRBD1. Germline-derived CDR1 and CDR2 are GTSNPN and SVGIG (reference sequence). The CDR3 is 13 residues long. V lost 1 base, J lost 8 bases, and 6 bases stayed unmatched. The DNA of the CDR3 is TGTGCCTGGAGTGATGACAGGGGCGAAGGCTACACCTTC. Amino acids: CAWSDDRGEGYTF.

The chain combines TRBV7-3 with TRBJ2-1; perhaps TRBD2 as D (7 bases). There are 14 residues in the CDR3. V lost 1 base, J lost 6 bases, and 10 bases lay in between. The V gene's germline CDR1 is SGHTA and CDR2 FQGTGA. CDR3 nucleotides: TGTGCCAGCAGCTTAAGGAGGGGGGGCAATGAGCAGTTCTTC. Protein sequence: CASSLRRGGNEQFF.

This clone ranks as medium-sized. The chain couples TRBV5-4 to TRBJ1-1, with D unclear. This CDR3 spans 13 amino acids. CDR1 and CDR2 from the germline V gene are SGHNT and YYREEE (reference sequence). The V end lost 4 bases, the J end lost 0 bases, and 7 bases lay between the germline ends. In DNA, the CDR3 is TGTGCCAGCAGCCCAGGCTTGAACACTGAAGCTTTCTTT. As protein: CASSPGLNTEAFF.

The CDR3 protein is CASSLGQGAYEQYF. The CDR3 DNA reads TGTGCCAGCAGCTTGGGACAGGGGGCCTACGAGCAGTACTTC. The chain uses TRBV5-5 and TRBJ2-7, with TRBD1 matching over 9 bases. CDR3 length: 14 amino acids. Looked up from germline, CDR1 is SGHKS and CDR2 is YYEKEE (reference sequence). After removal of 0 bases from V and 2 bases from J, the junction contained 0 bases not matched to a gene. Full variable domain (outside the CDR3, taken from reference TRBV5-5 and TRBJ2-7): DAGVTQSPTHLIKTRGQQVTLRCSPISGHKSVSWYQQVLGQGPQFIFQYYEKEERGRGNFPDRFSARQFPNYSSELNVNALLLGDSALYLCASSLGQGAYEQYFGPGTRLTVT.

The chain uses TRBV29-1 and TRBJ2-7; 11 bases match TRBD2. Trimming at V came to 7 bases and at J to 4 bases, leaving 9 bases not matched to a gene. CDR1 and CDR2 (germline): SQVTM, ANQGSEA. The CDR3 loop spans 14 amino acids. The CDR3 protein is CSAESSGRSYEQYF. CDR3 nucleotides: TGCAGCGCCGAGTCTAGCGGGAGGTCATACGAGCAGTACTTC.

V gene TRBV2 combines with J gene TRBJ1-5, with a weak D call TRBD1 (5 bases). The CDR3 loop spans 14 amino acids. V was shortened by 3 bases and J by 3 bases, with 9 bases between the two germline ends. Germline loops: CDR1 SNHLY, CDR2 FYNNEI. This chain's CDR3 is CASSDRVNNQPQHF. In DNA, the CDR3 is TGTGCCAGCAGTGACAGGGTCAACAATCAGCCCCAGCATTTT.

The rearrangement joins TRBV5-6 to TRBJ1-2; 8 bases are shared with TRBD1. CDR1 is SGHDT, CDR2 YYEEEE, per germline. The CDR3 is 14 residues long. V shed 3 bases, J shed 7 bases, and the junction held 8 bases outside the gene matches. The CDR3 nucleotides read TGTGCCAGCAGCTGGCGGACAGGGACAGGTGGCTACACCTTC. The encoded protein is CASSWRTGTGGYTF.

V and J are TRBV5-6 and TRBJ2-7; 7 bases line up with TRBD2. CDR3 length equals 16 residues. Looked up from germline, CDR1 is SGHDT and CDR2 is YYEEEE. Trimming at V came to 6 bases and at J to 1 base, leaving 13 bases not matched to a gene. CDR3 sequence (DNA): TGTGCCAGCACCACGTCGGAGACTAGCCCTTCCTACGAGCAGTACTTC. Translation gives CASTTSETSPSYEQYF.

The gene calls are TRBV27 and TRBJ2-1; 8 bases are a match to TRBD1. The J segment lost 6 bases and the V segment lost 3 bases, leaving 4 bases of the junction unmatched. Germline loops: CDR1 MNHEY, CDR2 SMNVEV (reference sequence). This CDR3 spans 14 amino acids. The CDR3 loop reads CASSFLQGVNEQFF. CDR3 sequence (DNA): TGTGCCAGCAGTTTTCTACAGGGGGTCAATGAGCAGTTCTTC.

This chain uses TRBV30 with TRBJ2-1; TRBD2 aligns across 12 bases. Germline CDR1 reads GTSNPN; CDR2 reads SVGIG (reference sequence). The ends lost 3 bases at V and 13 bases at J; junction bases unmatched: 4. This CDR3 comprises 12 residues. The CDR3 DNA follows: TGTGCCTGGAGCCAGACTAGCGGGAGCCAGTTCTTC. As protein: CAWSQTSGSQFF.